This record concerns one T cell receptor beta chain sequence. No antigen is known for it. The CDR3 runs 13 residues. The junction had 4 bases not matched to a gene; V was cut back by 3 bases and J by 5 bases. Sequencing was performed with immunoSEQ multiplex PCR; in TCRdb, only in-frame clones are kept and a portion is missing. This sample carries under 170,000 clones, more than 80% of them seen once, and the ten largest clones take 3% to 3.5%. These data originate in a study of T cell responses to AZD1222 COVID-19 vaccine. Regarding the study as a whole: Clonal diversity was possibly underestimated; the donors were predominantly white British and more often female. Repertoires were obtained only post-peak T cell response. Nearly half of unique spike-specific TCRs reportedly avoided B.1.351 and B.1.1.7 mutated regions.

The sequence came from an adult who received the AZD1222 COVID-19 vaccine. The chain has TRBV12-3 or TRBV12-4 and TRBJ2-7, with 7 bases matching TRBD1. The material was peripheral blood, obtained 28 days after the second AZD1222 dose. CDR3 in amino acids: CASSLTGIHEQYF. The CDR3 DNA is TGTGCCAGCAGTTTGACAGGGATCCACGAGCAGTACTTC.